Listed below are T cell receptor beta chains from one sample, sequenced in a study of blood T cell repertoires in COVID-19. TCRdb's copy holds only in-frame clones and misses some; the assay was immunoSEQ multiplex PCR. The sample comprises 140,000 to 150,000 clones, approximately 88% of which are singletons, and 0.95% to 1.5% rests with the top ten. Sequencing was carried out using PBMCs or T cells enriched from blood (not recorded which). All receptors derive from a woman aged 25 to 39 with acute COVID-19. Both conserved end residues are part of each CDR3. A D gene is named only where the DNA matches it firmly. Part of the rows lack a size; the others show once, few, many or a class for expanded clones.

TGTGCCAGCAGACCGGGTATAGGCCCCTATGGCTACACCTTC CASRPGIGPYGYTF NA NA TRBJ1-2 TRBV6-4
TGTGCCAGCAGCGCGGGGACTGGGGCCTACAATGAGCAGTTCTTC CASSAGTGAYNEQFF NA NA TRBJ2-1 TRBV11-3
TGTGCCAGCAGCTTGGTTGGGCAGGGTACTACTAATGAAAAACTGTTTTTT CASSLVGQGTTNEKLFF NA NA TRBJ1-4 TRBV5-4
TGCGCCAGCAGCTTAGGGACAGGTAACCAAGAGACCCAGTACTTC CASSLGTGNQETQYF NA TRBD1 TRBJ2-5 TRBV5-1
TGTGCCAGCAGTTTTCGAGCGTATTATACTGGAAACACCATATATTTT CASSFRAYYTGNTIYF NA NA TRBJ1-3 TRBV28
TGTGCCAGCAGGGGGACACGGGAAAACTATGGCTACACCTTC CASRGTRENYGYTF once NA TRBJ1-2 TRBV7-2
TGTGCCAGCAGCCCAACCGGGACAGGCCAAGAGACCCAGTACTTC CASSPTGTGQETQYF NA TRBD1 TRBJ2-5 TRBV13
TGTGCCAGCAGTTTGACTAGCGGGATGGATTTT CASSLTSGMDF once TRBD2 TRBJ2-3 TRBV12-3/TRBV12-4
TGTGCCAGCAGTTTAGATCCGGGTACATCTCCCTACGAGCAGTACTTC CASSLDPGTSPYEQYF few NA TRBJ2-7 TRBV27
TGTGCCAGCACCCTCTTACCGGGACAGGGGGCAAGGGGCTACACCTTC CASTLLPGQGARGYTF NA TRBD1 TRBJ1-2 TRBV28
TGCAGCGTCTCTAGCGACCAAGAGACCCAGTACTTC CSVSSDQETQYF NA NA TRBJ2-5 TRBV29-1
TGCAGCGTTGGATACGGGAATGGCAATCAGCCCCAGCATTTT CSVGYGNGNQPQHF once NA TRBJ1-5 TRBV29-1
TGTGCCAGTAGTATGGGGATAGGGGGCGCCTACACCGGGGAGCTGTTTTTT CASSMGIGGAYTGELFF NA TRBD1 TRBJ2-2 TRBV19
TGTGCCAGCAGTTACGTACAGGCCTCCTACGAGCAGTACTTC CASSYVQASYEQYF NA NA TRBJ2-7 TRBV6-2/TRBV6-3
TGTGCCAGCAGCCCCGGACAGCTTAACTATGGCTACACCTTC CASSPGQLNYGYTF NA NA TRBJ1-2 TRBV3-1/TRBV3-2
TGTGCCAGCAGCCAGCGGACAGGGGCCCCCTATCAGCCCCAGCATTTT CASSQRTGAPYQPQHF once TRBD1 TRBJ1-5 TRBV28
TGTGCCAGCAGCGTAGGCGTATTTAAAGAGACCCAGTACTTC CASSVGVFKETQYF NA NA TRBJ2-5 TRBV9
TGTGCCAGCAGCTTAGGAATCGAGCGGGATTTGGAGACCCAGTACTTC CASSLGIERDLETQYF NA TRBD2 TRBJ2-5 TRBV11-1
TGTGCCAGTAGTATAGCCCTAGGGGGGGCTAGCAATCAGCCCCAGCATTTT CASSIALGGASNQPQHF NA NA TRBJ1-5 TRBV19
TGCGCCAGCAGCCAGTCCCCTAGCGGGAGCTTCAACGAGCAGTACTTC CASSQSPSGSFNEQYF once TRBD2 TRBJ2-7 TRBV4-1
TGTGCCAGCAGATACCCCGGGGATATGCTGAATGCTTTCTTT CASRYPGDMLNAFF once NA TRBJ1-1 TRBV28
TGTGCCAGCAGCCGAGGGGGACAGGGAGGTCAGCCCCAGCATTTT CASSRGGQGGQPQHF NA TRBD1 TRBJ1-5 TRBV5-6
TGTGCCAGCCTCGAAGGGGACAGGTACTACACAGATACGCAGTATTTT CASLEGDRYYTDTQYF few TRBD1 TRBJ2-3 TRBV7-9
TGCAGCGTTGATAGCGGTTACAATGAGCAGTTCTTC CSVDSGYNEQFF NA NA TRBJ2-1 TRBV29-1
TGTGCCAGCAGTTACGAGGTTCAACAGCCCCAGCATTTT CASSYEVQQPQHF NA NA TRBJ1-5 TRBV6-2/TRBV6-3
TGTGCCAGCAGCGTAGGAGGGAGGGGAACCGGGGAGCTGTTTTTT CASSVGGRGTGELFF NA TRBD2 TRBJ2-2 TRBV9
TGTGCCAGCAGCTTAGGAGGGGGTTGGGTTCAGCCCCAGCATTTT CASSLGGGWVQPQHF NA NA TRBJ1-5 TRBV7-2
TGTGCCATCAGTGATATTACCGCGGGGCGCTACAATGAGCAGTTCTTC CAISDITAGRYNEQFF NA NA TRBJ2-1 TRBV10-3
TGCAGCGCCCAACCAGGGGTTCAAGAGACCCAGTACTTC CSAQPGVQETQYF NA NA TRBJ2-5 TRBV29-1
TGTGCCAGCAGCAAACGGACTAGCGGGAGTCTAACAGATACGCAGTATTTT CASSKRTSGSLTDTQYF NA NA TRBJ2-3 TRBV21-1
TGTGCCAGTAGTACAGGGGGCTGGGCTGAAGCTTTCTTT CASSTGGWAEAFF NA TRBD1 TRBJ1-1 TRBV19
TGTGCCAGTAGTATGGGCAGGGGAGCATACGAGCAGTACTTC CASSMGRGAYEQYF NA NA TRBJ2-7 TRBV19
TGTGCCAGCAGCTTAAGGGCCACGAACACCGGGGAGCTGTTTTTT CASSLRATNTGELFF NA NA TRBJ2-2 TRBV7-3
TGCAGTGCTAGTCTGGCGGGAGTGGCAGATACGCAGTATTTT CSASLAGVADTQYF NA TRBD2 TRBJ2-3 TRBV20-1
TGCAGCGGTCTATCACAAGAGACCCAGTACTTC CSGLSQETQYF few NA TRBJ2-5 TRBV29-1
TGCGCCTCCCGGCGAGGGGGTGACACCGGGGAGCTGTTTTTT CASRRGGDTGELFF once NA TRBJ2-2 TRBV5-1
TGTGCCAGCAGTAGATCGACAGACCCATATGGCTACACCTTC CASSRSTDPYGYTF once NA TRBJ1-2 TRBV28
TGCGCCAGCAGCACCAGACAGGGATCCTACGAGCAGTACTTC CASSTRQGSYEQYF many TRBD1 TRBJ2-7 TRBV5-1
TGTGCCAGCGAGACAGGGAGGTACTATGGCTACACCTTC CASETGRYYGYTF NA TRBD1 TRBJ1-2 TRBV28
TGTGCCAGCAGTTCCTCTAGCGGCTACACAGATACGCAGTATTTT CASSSSSGYTDTQYF NA TRBD2 TRBJ2-3 TRBV5-4
TGTGCCAGCACCGCTGGTTTGGCTAGAAGCTCTGGAAACACCATATATTTT CASTAGLARSSGNTIYF NA NA TRBJ1-3 TRBV11-2
TGTGCCAGCAGCTTGGGAGGTGGACTAGAGAAGGAGACCCAGTACTTC CASSLGGGLEKETQYF NA TRBD2 TRBJ2-5 TRBV5-8
TGTGCCAGCAGCACGGGGGGCGCCGGAGCCAATTCACCCCTCCACTTT CASSTGGAGANSPLHF NA NA TRBJ1-6 TRBV5-4
TGTGCCAGCAGCCGACAGGGGGTAGGTGAGCAGTTCTTC CASSRQGVGEQFF few TRBD1 TRBJ2-1 TRBV7-3
TGTGCCAGCAGCTTAGGAGCATCCGGGGAGCTGTTTTTT CASSLGASGELFF NA NA TRBJ2-2 TRBV7-6
TGCGCCAGCAGCGCCACCGGTGGACAGGGTTATAATTCACCCCTCCACTTT CASSATGGQGYNSPLHF NA TRBD1 TRBJ1-6 TRBV4-1
TGTGCCAGCACGGCCCCGGGGGAGCAGTACTTC CASTAPGEQYF NA NA TRBJ2-7 TRBV6-4
TGTGCCAGTAGTGCGGGCCCTGCTGGCTCACCCCTCCACTTT CASSAGPAGSPLHF few NA TRBJ1-6 TRBV19
TGTGCCAGCAGTGCGGATTGGAGGGCTCGGTACAATGAGCAGTTCTTC CASSADWRARYNEQFF NA NA TRBJ2-1 TRBV6-1
TGCGCCACCTCTGGGGGGGCCGGTCAGCCCCAGCATTTT CATSGGAGQPQHF NA NA TRBJ1-5 TRBV10-2
TGCAGCGTTGAAGTACTTAACAATGAGCAGTTCTTC CSVEVLNNEQFF NA NA TRBJ2-1 TRBV29-1
TGCGCCAGCAGCTTACAGGGCTATTCACCCCTCCACTTT CASSLQGYSPLHF NA NA TRBJ1-6 TRBV5-1
TGTGCCAGCAGCCGACCCAAGGACAGAGCCTACTACGAGCAGTACTTC CASSRPKDRAYYEQYF NA NA TRBJ2-7 TRBV11-2
TGTGCCAGCAGCTTCACGGGACAGGGGAACTATGGCTACACCTTC CASSFTGQGNYGYTF NA TRBD1 TRBJ1-2 TRBV5-8